A selection of T cell receptor beta chains follows, all from one sample in a study of blood T cell repertoires in COVID-19. Some clones are missing from TCRdb's copy, which holds only in-frame ones; the method was immunoSEQ multiplex PCR. The sample yields about 370,000 clones, 80% to 90% seen once. The sequencing input was peripheral blood. The source is a woman aged 30 to 39 with COVID-19, enrolled during active disease. Both conserved end residues are part of each CDR3. A D gene is named only where the DNA matches it firmly. Some rows have no size entry. The others give once, few or many, or a class for an expanded clone.

d_gene | abundance | j_gene | v_gene | CDR3nt | CDR3aa
- | - | TRBJ2-1 | TRBV5-4 | TGTGCCAGCAGCTTGGTGATAGCGGACAATGAGCAGTTCTTC | CASSLVIADNEQFF
TRBD1 | - | TRBJ1-2 | TRBV12-5 | TGTGCTAGTGGTTTGGGTACAGGACAGGTGGATGGCTACACCTTC | CASGLGTGQVDGYTF
TRBD2 | - | TRBJ2-1 | TRBV7-9 | TGTGCCAGCAGCTTAGTCGGGGGGAGAAACAATGAGCAGTTCTTC | CASSLVGGRNNEQFF
TRBD1 | - | TRBJ1-5 | TRBV19 | TGTGCCAGTAGAGACAGGGGCAATCAGCCCCAGCATTTT | CASRDRGNQPQHF
TRBD2 | few | TRBJ2-7 | TRBV19 | TGTGCCAGTAGTATAGAAGGGGCCCCCGTTAAACCCTCCGGGGGGGAGCAGTACTTC | CASSIEGAPVKPSGGEQYF
- | few | TRBJ2-3 | TRBV2 | TGTGCCAGCAGTCAACAGGGTAGGGGGACCTGGGATACGCAGTATTTT | CASSQQGRGTWDTQYF
TRBD2 | - | TRBJ2-7 | TRBV7-2 | TGTGCCAGCAGCCAACTAGCGGGGGATGGATACGAGCAGTACTTC | CASSQLAGDGYEQYF
TRBD1 | - | TRBJ2-2 | TRBV14 | TGTGCCAGCAGCCCAACTCCAACAGGGGCGCGGGAGCTGTTTTTT | CASSPTPTGARELFF
- | - | TRBJ1-1 | TRBV27 | TGTGCCAGCAGCCGGAGGACAGCGAACACTGAAGCTTTCTTT | CASSRRTANTEAFF
- | - | TRBJ2-7 | TRBV7-2 | TGTGCCAGCAGCTTACTGGGGCCCAGTATTAACGAGCAGTACTTC | CASSLLGPSINEQYF
- | - | TRBJ1-1 | TRBV6-5 | TGTGCCAGCAGTTACTCACCAGGGGACACTGAAGCTTTCTTT | CASSYSPGDTEAFF
- | - | TRBJ2-5 | TRBV11-1 | TGTGCCAGCAGCTCTATGTTGCTACAAGAGACCCAGTACTTC | CASSSMLLQETQYF
- | - | TRBJ2-5 | TRBV24-1 | TGTGCCACCAGTGCCGGGCAAGAGACCCAGTACTTC | CATSAGQETQYF
TRBD2 | - | TRBJ2-2 | TRBV18 | TGTGCCAGCTCACGCATTCTAGCGGGAGGATCGAACACCGGGGAGCTGTTTTTT | CASSRILAGGSNTGELFF
TRBD2 | - | TRBJ2-7 | TRBV5-5 | TGTGCCAGCAGCTTGGGGGTCGGGACTAGCGGGGAATACGAGCAGTACTTC | CASSLGVGTSGEYEQYF
TRBD1 | - | TRBJ1-5 | TRBV10-3 | TGTGCCATCAGTGAGTCGAAATCGGACAGGGCTAACAATCAGCCCCAGCATTTT | CAISESKSDRANNQPQHF
- | - | TRBJ1-2 | TRBV5-4 | TGTGCCAGCAGCCACGGACTAGGCGATGGCTACACCTTC | CASSHGLGDGYTF
TRBD1 | - | TRBJ2-5 | TRBV5-1 | TGCGCCAGCAGCATTACCGGGACAGGAGAGACCCAGTACTTC | CASSITGTGETQYF
- | - | TRBJ2-1 | TRBV6-5 | TGTGCCAGCAGTCTCTACAATGAGCAGTTCTTC | CASSLYNEQFF
- | - | TRBJ1-1 | TRBV5-4 | TGTGCCACCTCCCCGACAGAGCTACGATGGAACACTGAAGCTTTCTTT | CATSPTELRWNTEAFF
- | - | TRBJ2-4 | TRBV4-3 | TGCGCCAGCAGCCAAGACCTAAACGGAGGGGGGGCGGTCCAATCCAAAAACATTCAGTACTTC | CASSQDLNGGGAVQSKNIQYF